This section outlines one TCR beta chain sequence together with its context. Some clones are missing from TCRdb's copy, which holds only in-frame ones; the method was immunoSEQ multiplex PCR. The sample carries about 95,000 clones, around four fifths recorded once. CDR3 length equals 14 residues. Looked up from germline, CDR1 is SGDLS and CDR2 is YYNGEE. Trimming took off 3 bases at V and 3 bases at J, with 10 bases between the two ends. This specimen belongs to a study of radiotherapy plus CTLA-4 blockade in lung cancer. Sample: peripheral blood, taken from a patient treated with radiotherapy plus ipilimumab. This receptor was taken from a human donor with non-small cell lung cancer who had stable disease on radiotherapy plus ipilimumab. This chain connects TRBV9 to TRBJ2-1, with D uncertain. In nucleotides, the CDR3 is TGTGCCAGCAGCGCCCACATGCGCTACAATGAGCAGTTCTTC. It specifies CASSAHMRYNEQFF.